The rows below give T cell receptor beta chains drawn from one sample of a study of OX40 agonist ivuxolimab in advanced cancers. Generated by immunoSEQ multiplex PCR, the TCRdb table keeps only in-frame clones and is missing some. The sample contains around 50,000 clones, 60% to 80% of which appear only once. This specimen consisted of CD4+ or CD8+ T cells sorted from blood, obtained in a trial of the OX40 agonist ivuxolimab. These receptors originate from an adult with an advanced solid tumor such as melanoma, head and neck, liver or kidney cancer. CDR3s include the opening cysteine and the closing phenylalanine or tryptophan. D genes are given only for firm matches. A row's size may be missing; if present it is once, few, many or a size class.

. TRBJ1-2 14 few TRBV7-9 TGTGCCAGCAGCTTCGGGGCGGGTAACTATGGCTACACCTTC CASSFGAGNYGYTF
TRBD1 TRBJ1-1 15 . TRBV10-3 TGTGCCATCAGAAACCCCGGGACAGGGGACACTGAAGCTTTCTTT CAIRNPGTGDTEAFF
. TRBJ1-4 12 once TRBV7-9 TGTGCCAGCAGCATTAGGAAGGAAAAACTGTTTTTT CASSIRKEKLFF
TRBD2 TRBJ2-7 15 . TRBV7-9 TGTGCCAGCACTCCTACTAGCGGGAGATCGGGAGAGCAGTACTTC CASTPTSGRSGEQYF
TRBD2 TRBJ2-1 15 . TRBV5-1 TGCGCCAGCAGCCCGACTAGCGGGATAAGAAATGAGCAGTTCTTC CASSPTSGIRNEQFF
. TRBJ2-3 10 . TRBV20-1 TGCAGTGCTAGTCGGGATACGCAGTATTTT CSASRDTQYF
TRBD1 TRBJ2-7 14 . TRBV5-4 TGTGCCAGCAGCTTTACAGGGGGCGGGTACGAGCAGTACTTC CASSFTGGGYEQYF
TRBD2 TRBJ2-1 16 . TRBV5-4 TGTGCCAGCAGCAGAAAAACTAGCGGGGTCTACAATGAGCAGTTCTTC CASSRKTSGVYNEQFF
. TRBJ1-2 15 . TRBV27 TGTGCCAGCAGTTCCTATAGGACTACTAACTATGGCTACACCTTC CASSSYRTTNYGYTF
TRBD1 TRBJ2-5 15 once TRBV5-5 TGTGCCAGCAGCTTATGGGGACAGGAGATGGAGACCCAGTACTTC CASSLWGQEMETQYF
TRBD1 TRBJ1-2 12 . TRBV28 TGTGCCAGCAGAGGACAGGGGCGCGGCTACACCTTC CASRGQGRGYTF
TRBD2 TRBJ2-1 15 . TRBV5-1 TGCGCCAGCAGCTCGACTAGCCCCGGATGGAATGAGCAGTTCTTC CASSSTSPGWNEQFF
TRBD2 TRBJ2-7 17 . TRBV18 TGTGCCAGCTCACCACACGAGCCCCTAGCGGGATCTACGGAGCAGTACTTC CASSPHEPLAGSTEQYF
TRBD1 TRBJ1-2 14 once TRBV5-4 TGTGCCAGCAGCCACCCGGGACAGGGTGGTGGCTACACCTTC CASSHPGQGGGYTF
. TRBJ1-5 14 . TRBV19 TGTGCCAGTTCGGGACAATATAGCAATCAGCCCCAGCATTTT CASSGQYSNQPQHF
TRBD1 TRBJ1-4 15 . TRBV7-3 TGTGCCAGCAGCGAAGGACAGGGGAGGAATGAAAAACTGTTTTTT CASSEGQGRNEKLFF
. TRBJ1-5 13 . TRBV7-3 TGTGCCAGCAGCTTAGGGAAAGGGACGCCCCAGCATTTT CASSLGKGTPQHF
. TRBJ2-7 13 . TRBV29-1 TGCAGCGTTGCCGTCCTGGGGATGGGAGAGCAGTACTTC CSVAVLGMGEQYF
TRBD1 TRBJ1-2 15 . TRBV15 TGTGCCACCAGCAGCGGGACAGCCAATAACTATGGCTACACCTTC CATSSGTANNYGYTF
TRBD2 TRBJ2-1 16 few TRBV9 TGTGCCAGCAGCGTAGACGGGACTAGCGGGACTAGGGAGCAGTTCTTC CASSVDGTSGTREQFF
. TRBJ1-5 15 once TRBV6-1 TGTGCCAGCAGTGAAGCGCTTCTGGAGCGCCAGCCCCAGCATTTT CASSEALLERQPQHF
TRBD1 TRBJ1-4 15 . TRBV19 TGTGCCACCGAGACAGGGCGGAACACTAATGAAAAACTGTTTTTT CATETGRNTNEKLFF
. TRBJ2-5 13 . TRBV6-5 TGTGCCAGCAGTTATACTGGGGTCGAGACCCAGTACTTC CASSYTGVETQYF
TRBD1 TRBJ2-1 16 . TRBV27 TGTGCCAGCAGAACCGGGACAGGGTGGTCCTACAATGAGCAGTTCTTC CASRTGTGWSYNEQFF
TRBD1 TRBJ1-2 15 few TRBV5-4 TGTGCCAGCCGAGTCCTTGGGACAGGGGTAGGTGGCTACACCTTC CASRVLGTGVGGYTF
TRBD2 TRBJ2-4 14 . TRBV29-1 TGCAGCGTTGATAGTCTAGCGGGAGAAAACATTCAGTACTTC CSVDSLAGENIQYF
TRBD1 TRBJ1-2 14 . TRBV7-6 TGTGCCAGCAGCTTAGTACAGGGGGCGGGGGGCTACACCTTC CASSLVQGAGGYTF
. TRBJ2-7 13 . TRBV28 TGTGCCAGCAGGGGGCCTCCACCTAACGAGCAGTACTTC CASRGPPPNEQYF
. TRBJ2-3 15 . TRBV14 TGTGCCAGCAGCCCGCAAGAGCCAAGCACAGATACGCAGTATTTT CASSPQEPSTDTQYF
TRBD1 TRBJ2-2 15 . TRBV11-3 TGTGCCAGCAGCGTGCGACAGGGGGACACCGGGGAGCTGTTTTTT CASSVRQGDTGELFF
. TRBJ2-3 12 . TRBV27 TGTGCCAGCAGTCGAGGCACAGATACGCAGTATTTT CASSRGTDTQYF
TRBD1 TRBJ2-1 15 few TRBV28 TGTGCCAGCATCACCGGGACAGGGTCCTACAATGAGCAGTTCTTC CASITGTGSYNEQFF
. TRBJ1-2 13 . TRBV7-9 TGTGCCAGCAGCCCTCAGGGATACTATGGCTACACCTTC CASSPQGYYGYTF
. TRBJ1-1 14 . TRBV11-2 TGTGCCAGCAGCCCCAGGGGAATGAACACTGAAGCTTTCTTT CASSPRGMNTEAFF
. TRBJ1-2 11 . TRBV6-6 TGTGCCAGCAGTTACAGGGGCGGCTACACCTTC CASSYRGGYTF
. TRBJ2-1 11 once TRBV12-5 TGTGCTAGTGGTTTGGTGGATGAGCAGTTCTTC CASGLVDEQFF